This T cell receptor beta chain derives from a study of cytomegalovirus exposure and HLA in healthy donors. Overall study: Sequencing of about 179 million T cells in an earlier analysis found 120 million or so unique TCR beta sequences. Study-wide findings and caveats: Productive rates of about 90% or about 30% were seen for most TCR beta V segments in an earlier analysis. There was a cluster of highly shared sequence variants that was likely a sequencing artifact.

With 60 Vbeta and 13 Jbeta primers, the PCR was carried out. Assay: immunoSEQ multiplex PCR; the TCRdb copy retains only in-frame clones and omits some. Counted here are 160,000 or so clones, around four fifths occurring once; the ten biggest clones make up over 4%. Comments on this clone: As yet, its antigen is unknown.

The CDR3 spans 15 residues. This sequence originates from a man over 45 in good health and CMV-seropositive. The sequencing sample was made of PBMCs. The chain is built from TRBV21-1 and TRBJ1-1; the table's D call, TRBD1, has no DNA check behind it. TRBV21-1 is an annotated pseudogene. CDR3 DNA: TGTGCCAGCAGCAAAAGGACAGATGGGGACACTGAAGCTTTCTTT. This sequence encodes CASSKRTDGDTEAFF.